This TCR beta chain was found in a study of T cell repertoires in cytomegalovirus infection (dated by TCRdb to the late 2010s). In the study overall: The HLA type of each donor mattered for the analysis, because public TCR beta signatures pointed to carriage of CMV infection along with the matching HLA type. Findings and caveats that apply to the study as a whole: The ex vivo response was dominated by HLA-C-restricted CMV-specific TCR beta clonotypes, and the single most frequent clonotype in two of eight donors was supplied by these HLA-C-restricted clonotypes. Carriers of CMV infection plus the relevant HLA type were discriminated by the cumulative frequency of public TCR beta family members in the study cohort and in an independent roughly 350-donor cohort.

In its sample, this clonotype was seen many times. The antigen it binds to is not known. One base away there is no much larger clone; base qualities are not given. Instrument on record: Illumina HiSeq 1500. Starting from the raw public reads, TCRdb applied fastp trimming at Q25, assembled clones with MiXCR and retained in-frame beta chains. Every CDR3 protein is listed once, alongside the most common genes and DNA of its rows. This sample holds roughly 320,000 distinct CDR3 sequences; more than 8% were observed only once. Jointly, the top ten make up around 4% of the sample. The CDR3 starts with the cysteine, ends with the phenylalanine, and has 13 residues. Kept here is only the CDR3 DNA, which spans 39 bases and is read in frame from base 1. V gives up 5 bases and J gives up 4 bases, and the segment between their germline ends measures 14 bases. From a lookup of the germline V gene (reference sequence), CDR1 and CDR2 are DFQATT and SNEGSKA.

Sequencing was performed on PBMCs. The TCR originated in a human donor in good health (CMV status not recorded). Some clones in this sample may be carry-over from other donors' samples. The rearrangement joined TRBV20-1 to TRBJ1-2, and the D gene may be TRBD1, 5 bases matching. This receptor has the CDR3 CSAGHPSGYGYTF. At the DNA level, the sequence is TGCAGTGCTGGACACCCAAGCGGCTATGGCTACACCTTC.